This TCR beta chain stems from a study of cytomegalovirus exposure and HLA in healthy donors. Study-level background: Across 300 to 400 genotyped donors, approximately 81% landed in the Caucasian-associated ancestry cluster.

General observations from the study: Roughly even sequencing depth across donors was the assumption behind the presence/absence analyses. Later genetic work tied a missense DCLRE1C variant to beta-chain V and J trimming. Looking again later, the authors saw that most CMV-associated TCR beta chains seemed HLA-restricted.

It was with 60 Vbeta and 13 Jbeta primers that the PCR ran. Clones were read by immunoSEQ multiplex PCR, and TCRdb kept only the in-frame ones, dropping some. The table lists about 140,000 clones, approximately 80% of them singletons. This clone was seen a few times. Its target is not known. This sample includes further DNA sequences coding for the same CDR3. This receptor was identified in a woman aged 45 to 65 in good health and CMV-seronegative. Sequencing input: PBMCs.

The CDR3 loop reads CASSVVPGGNYGYTF. CDR3 bases: TGTGCCAGCAGCGTAGTTCCAGGGGGGAACTATGGCTACACCTTC. The chain links TRBV9 to TRBJ1-2, with 7 positions matching TRBD1. Trimming took 0 bases from V and 2 from J; bases not matched to a gene: 4. The length of the CDR3 is 15 residues. Per the germline V gene, CDR1 is SGDLS and CDR2 is YYNGEE.